A single sample gave rise to the 20 T cell receptor beta chains below, sequenced in a study of T cells after yellow fever vaccination. MiXCR was run by TCRdb on the 5' RACE reads, yielding one entry per CDR3 protein. The sample shows 450,000 to 600,000 distinct CDR3 sequences, roughly a sixth of them seen only once. Sequences were derived from PBMCs, sampled 4 to 6 days after the first yellow fever vaccination. These receptors were obtained from a man between 18 and 35 years old who received the YFV17D yellow fever vaccine.

The V and J genes are TRBV24-1 and TRBJ1-5; D gene uncertain. V lost 5 bases and J 6 bases, leaving 13 bases between the germline ends. CDR3 size: 14 residues. Germline-derived CDR1 and CDR2 are KGHDR and SFDVKD. DNA of the CDR3: TGTGCCACCAGTGGGCCCGGGTCCGGTCAGCCCCAGCATTTT. This gives the protein CATSGPGSGQPQHF.

The chain combines TRBV20-1 with TRBJ1-4; the D is unclear. The V gene's germline CDR1 is DFQATT and CDR2 SNEGSKA (reference sequence). The CDR3 runs 13 residues. The germline V and J ends were trimmed by 1 base and 7 bases, with 10 bases remaining between them. CDR3 nucleotides: TGCAGTGCTAGAGGTTCCTCCGTTGAAAAACTGTTTTTT. It codes for CSARGSSVEKLFF.

The V gene is TRBV5-4, the J gene TRBJ2-3, with D hard to call. From germline, CDR1 is SGHNT and CDR2 YYREEE (reference sequence). There are 16 residues in the CDR3. Trimming took off 5 bases at V and 2 bases at J, with 18 bases between the two ends. CDR3: CASRQSAVDLTDTQYF. The DNA for the CDR3 is TGTGCCAGCAGACAGTCAGCAGTAGACCTCACAGATACGCAGTATTTT.

This clonotype was counted a few times. The V gene is TRBV4-1, the J gene TRBJ1-2, with 7 bases identical to TRBD1. Per the germline V gene, CDR1 is MGHRA and CDR2 is YSYEKL. The V segment lost 0 bases and the J segment 5 bases; nucleotides outside the gene matches: 12. The CDR3 contains 17 residues. The DNA for the CDR3 is TGCGCCAGCAGCCAAGATTGGACAGGCGCCCACCCATATGGCTACACCTTC. Residues: CASSQDWTGAHPYGYTF.

The chain has TRBV7-6 and TRBJ2-1; the D gene is possibly TRBD1 (5 bases). The CDR3 contains 13 residues. Germline loops: CDR1 SGHVS, CDR2 FNYEAQ. The V and J ends lost 5 bases and 10 bases respectively, with 15 bases between them. The chain's CDR3 is CASSPGPAGEQFF. The CDR3 DNA follows: TGTGCCAGCAGCCCAGGGCCCGCCGGGGAGCAGTTCTTC. Using reference TRBV7-6 and TRBJ2-1 for the parts outside the CDR3, the full variable domain is GAGVSQSPRYKVTKRGQDVALRCDPISGHVSLYWYRQALGQGPEFLTYFNYEAQQDKSGLPNDRFSAERPEGSISTLTIQRTEQRDSAMYRCASSPGPAGEQFFGPGTRLTVL.

V usage is TRBV19 and J usage is TRBJ1-6, with 7 bases matching TRBD1. The CDR3 sequence is 15 residues long. V lost 5 bases to trimming and J lost 7 bases; unmatched junction nucleotides: 8. Germline V gives CDR1 LNHDA, CDR2 SQIVND (reference sequence). CDR3 nucleotide sequence: TGTGCCAGTAGTTGGGACAGAGTCACCAATTCACCCCTCCACTTT. Translating gives CASSWDRVTNSPLHF.

This clonotype has a handful of counts. This chain joins TRBV29-1 and TRBJ2-3; no clear D gene. This CDR3 is built from 15 residues. The germline V and J ends were trimmed by 3 bases and 0 bases, with 13 bases remaining between them. CDR1 is SQVTM, CDR2 ANQGSEA, per germline. The CDR3 protein is CSVEPRYTSTDTQYF. The CDR3 DNA reads as TGCAGCGTTGAGCCGCGGTACACTAGCACAGATACGCAGTATTTT.

This chain links TRBV7-9 with TRBJ2-2, with 7 bases that match TRBD1. V was pared by 4 bases and J by 7 bases, with 6 bases of the junction left unmatched. Germline V gene data show CDR1 as SEHNR and CDR2 as FQNEAQ (reference sequence). This CDR3 comprises 14 residues. The DNA of the CDR3 is TGTGCCAGCAGCTCGAGACAGGGTTACGGGGAGCTGTTTTTT. Translated: CASSSRQGYGELFF. Using reference TRBV7-9 and TRBJ2-2 for the parts outside the CDR3, the full variable domain is DTGVSQNPRHKITKRGQNVTFRCDPISEHNRLYWYRQTLGQGPEFLTYFQNEAQLEKSRLLSDRFSAERPKGSFSTLEIQRTEQGDSAMYLCASSSRQGYGELFFGEGSRLTVL.

This chain joins TRBV7-2 and TRBJ1-3; D remains ambiguous. Trimming pared 7 bases from V and 4 bases from J, leaving 17 bases between. Per the germline V gene, CDR1 is SGHTA and CDR2 is FQGNSA. This CDR3 is built from 15 residues. The CDR3 bases are TGTGCCAGCACCCCCTCCCACGCGTCCGGAAACACCATATATTTT. Protein: CASTPSHASGNTIYF.

This clonotype was seen only a few times. The chain employs TRBV20-1 and TRBJ1-2; D gene unclear. V lost 0 bases, J lost 4 bases, and 9 bases lay in between. This CDR3 is built from 13 residues. CDR1 is DFQATT and CDR2 is SNEGSKA in the germline V gene (reference sequence). The CDR3 sequence: CSARDRISYGYTF. The CDR3 nucleotides read TGCAGTGCTAGAGATCGGATAAGCTATGGCTACACCTTC.

J is TRBJ1-2 and V is TRBV7-2; D not certain. The CDR3 extends over 14 amino acids. Germline CDR1 and CDR2: SGHTA and FQGNSA. Between the trimmed V and J ends, which lost 11 bases and 8 bases, there was a span of 24 bases. In nucleotides, the CDR3 is TGTGCCGTAAGCCCCTCTGGAGGAGCCTACGGCTACACCTTC. Translating it yields CAVSPSGGAYGYTF.

This clonotype was detected once. The chain has TRBV7-2 and TRBJ2-3, with a possible D match to TRBD1 (5 bases). The germline CDR1 and CDR2 sequences are SGHTA and FQGNSA. The CDR3 runs to 14 residues. Trimming took off 3 bases at V and 8 bases at J, with 15 bases between the two ends. The CDR3 spells CASSFSPARATQYF. CDR3 bases: TGTGCCAGCAGCTTCTCTCCCGCCAGGGCTACGCAGTATTTT.

The rearrangement links TRBV7-2 to TRBJ1-5; D not resolved. The CDR3 has 16 residues. The V gene's germline CDR1 is SGHTA and CDR2 FQGNSA. Trimming removed 5 bases at V and 5 bases at J, with 19 bases between. The CDR3 region is CASSPRGGLTHQPQHF. As DNA, the CDR3 is TGTGCCAGCAGCCCACGAGGAGGACTCACCCATCAGCCCCAGCATTTT.

This clonotype occurred a few times. V is TRBV12-3 or TRBV12-4 and J is TRBJ2-5, with 8 bases aligning to TRBD1. This CDR3 spans 14 amino acids. Trimming at V came to 6 bases and at J to 6 bases, leaving 9 bases not matched to a gene. The CDR3 loop is CASRRQGRGKTQYF. CDR3 DNA sequence: TGTGCCAGCAGAAGACAGGGGCGCGGTAAGACCCAGTACTTC.

The gene calls are TRBV3-1 and TRBJ2-1, with D perhaps TRBD1 (5 bases). Germline V gene data show CDR1 as LGHDT and CDR2 as YNNKEL (reference sequence). The V and J ends lost 3 bases and 5 bases respectively, with 11 bases between them. The CDR3 is 14 amino acids. The CDR3 loop is CASSHRGGDNEQFF. CDR3 coding DNA: TGTGCCAGCAGCCATAGGGGTGGGGACAATGAGCAGTTCTTC.

This sequence joins TRBV5-1 and TRBJ2-1; possible D gene TRBD1, 6 bases. The CDR3 is 13 residues long. The germline V gene has CDR1 SGHRS and CDR2 YFSETQ. V was clipped by 4 bases and J by 5 bases, with 10 bases between them. The CDR3 DNA is TGCGCCAGCAGCACGTACAGGGACAATGAGCAGTTCTTC. It is translated as CASSTYRDNEQFF. Full variable domain (outside the CDR3, taken from reference TRBV5-1 and TRBJ2-1): KAGVTQTPRYLIKTRGQQVTLSCSPISGHRSVSWYQQTPGQGLQFLFEYFSETQRNKGNFPGRFSGRQFSNSRSEMNVSTLELGDSALYLCASSTYRDNEQFFGPGTRLTVL.

The chain links TRBV19 to TRBJ2-3; no firm D call. The length of the CDR3 is 13 residues. Germline loops: CDR1 LNHDA, CDR2 SQIVND (reference sequence). V lost 10 bases, J lost 0 bases, and 11 bases lay in between. CDR3 coding DNA: TGTGCCACCCGGATTGTTAGCACAGATACGCAGTATTTT. It yields the protein CATRIVSTDTQYF.

The chain carries TRBV11-2 and TRBJ2-1; possible D gene TRBD2, 6 bases. CDR3 length: 14 residues. V dropped 4 bases and J dropped 5 bases, with 12 bases sitting between them. Germline V gene data show CDR1 as SGHAT and CDR2 as FQNNGV. CDR3 sequence: CASSSRLVNNEQFF. CDR3 nucleotides: TGTGCCAGCAGCTCTCGACTAGTTAACAATGAGCAGTTCTTC.

J is TRBJ2-2 and V is TRBV6-2 or TRBV6-3; no definite D call. Germline V gene data show CDR1 as MNHEY and CDR2 as SVGEGT. The CDR3 is 14 residues long. V was pared by 3 bases and J by 1 base, with 6 bases between. DNA for the CDR3: TGTGCCAGCAGTTATACACGGAACACCGGGGAGCTGTTTTTT. Encoded protein: CASSYTRNTGELFF.

This CDR3 is CASRPNWGDSPLHF. CDR3 in DNA: TGTGCCAGCAGACCAAACTGGGGGGATTCACCCCTCCACTTT. The chain uses TRBV27 and TRBJ1-6; D perhaps matches TRBD1 (5 bases). Germline CDR1 reads MNHEY; CDR2 reads SMNVEV (reference sequence). V lost 6 bases to trimming and J lost 8 bases, with 14 bases between them. CDR3 length: 14 amino acids.